This paragraph reports one T cell receptor (beta chain). The data stem from a study of control samples from healthy donors and cancer patients. The length of the CDR3 is 15 residues. In germline, CDR1 is MNHNY, CDR2 SVGAGI (reference sequence). The junction had 5 bases not matched to a gene; V was cut back by 4 bases and J by 3 bases. Produced via immunoSEQ multiplex PCR; TCRdb's table is partial and in-frame only. The profile shows about 51,000 clones, about nine tenths of them singletons. This TCR derives from a man aged 50-59 years with head and neck cancer. This chain joins TRBV6-6 and TRBJ1-5; 8 bases agree with TRBD1. Sequencing was performed on PBMCs. The CDR3 region has the DNA TGTGCCAGCAGTTCCCAGGGGGCTTTCAATCAGCCCCAGCATTTT. Translation: CASSSQGAFNQPQHF.